What follows are 6 T cell receptor beta chains derived from one specimen sequenced in a study of T-cell reconstitution after alpha-beta-depleted transplantation in children. A TCRbeta library incorporating unique molecular identifiers was prepared. TCRdb passed the PCR reads through MiXCR, listing each CDR3 protein once. Among around 480,000 distinct CDR3 sequences, approximately 30% were seen once, and the ten largest hold under 3%. Here the sequenced sample was PBMCs from the stem cell graft donor, taken from the stem cell graft. The receptors were gathered from a human donor who donated a stem cell graft to a child with aplastic anemia.

V is TRBV18 and J is TRBJ2-7; TRBD1 is a possible D gene (6 bases). The V gene lost 6 bases and the J gene lost 5 bases, with 20 bases spanning the gap. This CDR3 is built from 15 residues. Germline assignment: CDR1 KGHSH and CDR2 LQKENI. CDR3 amino acids: CASSPDRRPLDEQYF. CDR3 DNA: TGTGCCAGCTCGCCCGACAGGCGCCCTTTGGACGAGCAGTACTTC.

The CDR3 here is CSAISGRVIQETQYF. Here the CDR3 DNA reads TGCAGTGCGATTAGCGGGAGGGTGATACAAGAGACCCAGTACTTC. The V call is TRBV20-1, the J call TRBJ2-5; 11 positions agree with TRBD2. The CDR3 covers 15 residues. Germline CDR1 reads DFQATT; CDR2 reads SNEGSKA (reference sequence). Trimming removed 6 bases from V and 2 bases from J; junction bases left unmatched: 8.

The chain couples TRBV12-3 or TRBV12-4 to TRBJ2-7, with a possible D match to TRBD2 (6 bases). The CDR3 loop spans 15 amino acids. V dropped 3 bases and J dropped 4 bases, with 16 bases sitting between them. CDR3 sequence reads: CASSLACGGDYEQYV. In nucleotides, the CDR3 is TGTGCCAGCAGTTTGGCTTGCGGAGGGGATTACGAGCAGTACGTC.

This clonotype turned up a few times. V gene TRBV20-1 combines with J gene TRBJ1-5; D gene uncertain. The V end was cut by 5 bases, the J end by 2 bases, with 13 bases between. Looked up from germline, CDR1 is DFQATT and CDR2 is SNEGSKA (reference sequence). CDR3 length: 14 amino acids. The CDR3 sequence is CSAVTASGNQPQHF. The CDR3 DNA sequence: TGCAGTGCTGTGACGGCAAGTGGCAATCAGCCCCAGCATTTT.

This clonotype was seen only a few times. V usage is TRBV12-2 and J usage is TRBJ2-1; whether TRBD1, the table's D call, matches the DNA was not checked. TRBV12-2 is labeled a pseudogene. The CDR3 loop spans 17 amino acids. CDR3 DNA: TGTGCAAGTCGTTCTAGGGCCGGGACAGGGGACTACAATGAGCAGTTCTTC. Protein: CASRSRAGTGDYNEQFF.

This clonotype was picked up one time. The gene calls are TRBV7-2 and TRBJ1-1, with D maybe TRBD1 (5 bases). V lost 2 bases and J 5 bases, leaving 18 bases between the germline ends. CDR1 is SGHTA and CDR2 is FQGNSA in the germline V gene. The CDR3 totals 16 residues. CDR3 bases: TGTGCCAGCAGCTTACAGTGGGGGGGAGGAAGTACTGAAGCTTTCTTT. This gives the protein CASSLQWGGGSTEAFF.